This T cell receptor (beta chain) derives from a study of beta chain features in type 1 diabetes. Findings and limits, study-wide: Shorter TCRB CDR3s, moderately but significantly so, were found in Type 1 diabetes patients in all four CD4+ subsets.

The isolated RNA, all of it, was reverse transcribed, so expressed TCRB transcripts were what got sequenced. The repertoire was sequenced with immunoSEQ multiplex PCR; TCRdb's copy has only in-frame clones and lacks some. Seen here are 600,000 to 700,000 clones, over 10% observed once, and the top ten hold around 0.12%. This clone was detected a few times. Its antigen is unidentified. CDR1 is DFQATT, CDR2 SNEGSKA, per germline (reference sequence). This CDR3 comprises 10 residues. V was trimmed by 6 bases and J by 4 bases, leaving 6 bases between them. Source material: naive CD4+ T cells from blood. This receptor was identified in a man aged 30 to 39 with type 1 diabetes. The rearrangement joins TRBV20-1 to TRBJ2-5; D is uncertain. CDR3 bases: TGCAGTGCGAATGGAGAGACCCAGTACTTC. Protein sequence: CSANGETQYF.